This T cell receptor (beta chain) was sequenced for a study of T cell repertoires in aging, cancer and after chemotherapy. Study overall: Pre- and post-chemotherapy samples were paired from chronic lymphocytic leukemia patients treated with fludarabine- or bendamustine-based regimens. The full dataset contained about 10 million TCR reads. Study results and caveats: Lymphoid organ infiltration in hematological cancer patients may impair thymic emigration or peripheral T cell expansion. Across the chemotherapy interval, each cancer cohort showed higher median generation probability, suggesting thymic rebound.

The template was genomic DNA from peripheral blood, not RNA. The CDR3 has 14 residues. V was trimmed by 3 bases and J by 2 bases, leaving 8 bases between them. Germline V gene data show CDR1 as SGHTA and CDR2 as FQGNSA. A mixed TRB-A/B primer pool amplified rearranged TRB by multiplex touch-down PCR. MiXCR was run by TCRdb on the multiplex PCR reads, yielding one entry per CDR3 protein. Seen here are 2,000 to 2,500 distinct CDR3 sequences, approximately 55% observed once, and the top ten hold 5% to 6.5%. A remark on this clonotype: The target antigen is unknown.

The chain joins TRBV7-2 to TRBJ2-1, with D hard to call. This clonotype originated in a human donor with a blood cancer. Sequencing was done on a sample of blood. In DNA, the CDR3 is TGTGCCAGCAGCTTGATTTTAGCCTACAATGAGCAGTTCTTC. This translates into CASSLILAYNEQFF. Filled out from reference TRBV7-2 and TRBJ2-1, the complete variable domain reads GAGVSQSPSNKVTEKGKDVELRCDPISGHTALYWYRQSLGQGLEFLIYFQGNSAPDKSGLPSDRFSAERTGGSVSTLTIQRTQQEDSAVYLCASSLILAYNEQFFGPGTRLTVL.